The sequence of this T cell receptor (beta chain) was determined in a study of OX40 agonist ivuxolimab in advanced cancers. Background for the entire study: The costimulatory receptor OX40 (CD134) was targeted by ivuxolimab, a fully human IgG2 agonistic monoclonal antibody. Intravenous ivuxolimab was administered to patients every 2 weeks at six dose levels: 0.01, 0.1, 0.3, 1.5, 3 and 10 mg/kg. Of the approximately 50 dose-escalation patients, hepatocellular carcinoma was present in about 20, melanoma in approximately 15, renal cell carcinoma in 9 and head and neck cancer in 9. In the dose-escalation cohort, approximately 82% of patients were male, and the mean age was 60 years with a range of roughly 23 to 79. Prior anti-PD-1, anti-PD-L1 or anti-CTLA-4 therapy was permitted, and checkpoint inhibitors had been received by about 37% of dose-escalation patients. Partial responses occurred in three dose-escalation patients, of whom one had hepatocellular carcinoma and two had cutaneous melanoma. The point of sequencing TCRbeta in the periphery was to test whether ivuxolimab changed TCR sequence diversity and drove clonal T-cell expansion. The monotherapy dose-escalation portion (N of about 50 patients) of the phase I ivuxolimab trial is reported in the paper. On the study overall, not on this receptor specifically: The antigen specificity of the peripheral T cells that underwent clonal expansion was not determined. After ivuxolimab, more expanded clones were found on average in CD8+ T cells than in CD4+ T cells. At doses of 0.1 to 3.0 mg/kg, clonal expansion of both CD4+ and CD8+ T cells in blood was seen between baseline and week 6. Partial responders in the 0.1-3.0 mg/kg groups had among the lowest normalized peripheral clonal expansion, especially among CD8+ T cells. Low levels of normalized T-cell clonal expansion were also seen in some patients who did not respond.

Note on this clone: What antigen it recognizes has not been identified. Qualities for individual bases were not recorded, and no much larger clone is one base off.

Inclusive of the bounding cysteine and phenylalanine, the CDR3 is 14 residues long. The entry retains the CDR3 DNA only, 42 bases that are in frame from base 1. V and J are truncated by 0 bases and 11 bases respectively, leaving an intervening sequence of 17 bases. From the germline V gene, CDR1 is SGDLS and CDR2 is YYNGEE. The trial excluded patients who had a history of autoimmune disease or who were on systemic immunosuppression. Peripheral blood for TCR sequencing was collected from all dose cohorts at baseline, on cycle 4 day 1, and on cycle 7 day 1. Samples came from an open-label, multicenter, first-in-human phase I dose-escalation trial of ivuxolimab. Adults with locally advanced or metastatic head and neck squamous cell, hepatocellular, melanoma or renal cell carcinoma were enrolled in the trial. Before TCR sequencing, CD4+ T cells and CD8+ T cells from peripheral blood were sorted into separate populations.

For sequencing of the TCRbeta CDR3 region, genomic DNA was extracted from the sorted cells. TCRbeta CDR3 regions were sequenced using the immunoSEQ Assay. The table was pulled from immuneACCESS by TCRdb, which kept in-frame rearrangements only. Such tables lose some clones; where checked, under half of the loss comes from unresolved V genes, and the rest has no known cause. This sample is represented by over 100,000 clones; 85% to 90% of them were singletons. The ten largest account for 0.55% of the sample. The TCR sequence derives from an adult with an advanced solid tumor such as melanoma, head and neck, liver or kidney cancer. Recombination connected TRBV9 to TRBJ2-5; TRBD1 is perhaps the D gene, given 6 matching bases. The material was CD4+ or CD8+ T cells sorted from blood, obtained in a trial of the OX40 agonist ivuxolimab. The CDR3 is CASSVEGREGVQYF. The nucleotides read TGTGCCAGCAGCGTAGAGGGTCGCGAGGGGGTTCAGTACTTC.